This TCR beta chain was sequenced during a study of cytomegalovirus exposure and HLA in healthy donors. This clone was detected only a few times. Its specificity is unknown. The primer mix had 60 Vbeta and 13 Jbeta primers. The protocol was immunoSEQ multiplex PCR, while the TCRdb copy is restricted to in-frame clones and leaves out a portion. The data hold fewer than 120,000 clones, with 76% observed a single time. Study conclusions and caveats: With high specificity and sensitivity, the classifier reportedly diagnosed cytomegalovirus status. Later analysis identified a missense DCLRE1C variant that was linked to TCR beta V- and J-gene trimming.

The receptor was derived from a man younger than 45 in good health and CMV-seropositive. Material: PBMCs.

The CDR3 sequence: CASSIVPTGQPQHF. CDR3 coding DNA: TGTGCCAGTAGTATAGTCCCAACCGGTCAGCCCCAGCATTTT. The chain joins TRBV19 to TRBJ1-5; the D is unclear. The germline V gene has CDR1 LNHDA and CDR2 SQIVND (reference sequence). The V and J ends lost 1 base and 6 bases respectively, with 10 bases between them. The CDR3 loop spans 14 amino acids.